This T cell receptor beta chain was identified during a study of response to subunit inactivated influenza vaccine. This CDR3 contains 17 residues. V was trimmed by 5 bases and J by 2 bases, leaving 21 bases between them. Germline-derived CDR1 and CDR2 are MNHNS and SASEGT. Only a few counts were recorded for this clonotype. TCRdb reprocessed the RT-PCR reads via MiXCR and lists one record per CDR3 protein. The table shows about 540,000 distinct CDR3 sequences, with roughly 23% occurring only once. The same data also went into a second study, on T cells expressing NK-cell markers. Turning to that study: The cDNA for TCR beta came from 5'RACE template switching with UMIs. Researchers got TCR beta repertoires out of sorted CD3+CD56+NKG2C+, CD3+CD56+NKG2C- and CD3+CD56-NKG2C+ T cells. Roughly six of the donors carried dominant NKG2C+ clonotypes that took up roughly 1.0-8% of their CD8+ T cells. Several of the donors also had these clonotypes leading their CD3+CD56-NKG2C+ fraction.

This sequence joins TRBV6-1 and TRBJ1-1; D is unclear. The starting material was CD4+ T cells sorted from PBMCs, obtained 11 to 12 days after vaccination. This sequence was found in a man between 50 and 59 years old who received an inactivated influenza vaccine. CDR3 nucleotide sequence: TGTGCCAGCAGTACCCCACGGGTCAGCGCCTATAACACTGAAGCTTTCTTT. Amino acid sequence: CASSTPRVSAYNTEAFF.